The entry below gives a single T cell receptor (beta chain) sequence along with its context. The antigen is undetermined. It was healthy bone marrow donors who served as donors. This entry is derived from a study of cytomegalovirus exposure and HLA in healthy donors. Study results and limitations: Researchers counted around 150 TCR beta chains as cytomegalovirus-associated. The authors assumed roughly uniform sequencing depth across donors for presence/absence analyses.

Germline lookup yields CDR1 MGHRA and CDR2 YSYEKL. V lost 6 bases and J lost 7, with 13 bases in between. CDR3 length: 14 residues. The PCR was carried out with 60 Vbeta primers and 13 Jbeta primers. Assay used: immunoSEQ multiplex PCR; TCRdb lists only in-frame clones, some missing. The sample has roughly 51,000 clones, roughly four fifths seen once. This chain joins TRBV4-1 and TRBJ1-6; perhaps TRBD1 as D (5 bases). The specimen sequenced was PBMCs. This TCR was recovered from a boy aged 5-17 years in good health and CMV-seropositive. The CDR3 protein is CASSRDRGNSPLHF. CDR3 DNA: TGCGCCAGCAGTCGGGACCGGGGGAATTCACCCCTCCACTTT.